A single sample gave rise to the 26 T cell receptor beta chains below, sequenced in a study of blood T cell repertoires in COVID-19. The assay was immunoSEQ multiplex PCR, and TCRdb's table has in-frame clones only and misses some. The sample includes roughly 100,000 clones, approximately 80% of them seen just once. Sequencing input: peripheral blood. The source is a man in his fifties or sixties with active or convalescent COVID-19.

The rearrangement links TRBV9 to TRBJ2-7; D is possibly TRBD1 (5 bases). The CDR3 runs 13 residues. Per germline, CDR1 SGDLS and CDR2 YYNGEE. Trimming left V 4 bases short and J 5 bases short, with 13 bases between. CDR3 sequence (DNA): TGTGCCAGCAGCCAAGGGGCTGGGAACGAGCAGTACTTC. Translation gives CASSQGAGNEQYF. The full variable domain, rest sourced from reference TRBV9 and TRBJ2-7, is DSGVTQTPKHLITATGQRVTLRCSPRSGDLSVYWYQQSLDQGLQFLIQYYNGEERAKGNILERFSAQQFPDLHSELNLSSLELGDSALYFCASSQGAGNEQYFGPGTRLTVT.

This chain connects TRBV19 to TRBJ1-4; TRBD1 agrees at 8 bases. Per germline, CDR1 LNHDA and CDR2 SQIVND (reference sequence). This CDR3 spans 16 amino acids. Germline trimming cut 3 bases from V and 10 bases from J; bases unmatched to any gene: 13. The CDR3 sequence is CASSMNPGQAFGKLFF. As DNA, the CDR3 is TGTGCCAGTAGTATGAACCCGGGACAGGCGTTTGGAAAACTGTTTTTT.

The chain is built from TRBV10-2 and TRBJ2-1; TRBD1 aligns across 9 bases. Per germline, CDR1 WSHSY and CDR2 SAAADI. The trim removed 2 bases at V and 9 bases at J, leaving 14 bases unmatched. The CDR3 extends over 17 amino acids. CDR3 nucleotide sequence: TGCGCCAGCAGTGAGGGGCCCGGGACAGGGAGTAGTGGTGAGCAGTTCTTC. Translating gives CASSEGPGTGSSGEQFF.

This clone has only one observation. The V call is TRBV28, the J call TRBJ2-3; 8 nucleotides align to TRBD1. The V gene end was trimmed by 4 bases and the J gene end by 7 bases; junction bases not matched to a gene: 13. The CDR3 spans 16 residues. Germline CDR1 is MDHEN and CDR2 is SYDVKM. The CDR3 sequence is CASSSGTGFPTYTQYF. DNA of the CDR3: TGTGCCAGCAGTTCAGGGACAGGTTTTCCCACCTATACGCAGTATTTT.

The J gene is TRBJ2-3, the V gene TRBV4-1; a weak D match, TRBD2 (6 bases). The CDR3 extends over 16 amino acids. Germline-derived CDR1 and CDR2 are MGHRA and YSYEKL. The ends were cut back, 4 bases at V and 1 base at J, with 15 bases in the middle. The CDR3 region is CASSRGSREGTDTQYF. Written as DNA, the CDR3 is TGCGCCAGCAGCCGAGGGAGCAGGGAGGGCACAGATACGCAGTATTTT.

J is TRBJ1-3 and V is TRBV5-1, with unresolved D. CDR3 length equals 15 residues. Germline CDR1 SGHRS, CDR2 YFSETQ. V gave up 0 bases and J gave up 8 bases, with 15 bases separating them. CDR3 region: CASSLDGSGVDTIYF. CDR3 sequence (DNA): TGCGCCAGCAGCTTGGACGGGTCTGGAGTAGACACCATATATTTT.

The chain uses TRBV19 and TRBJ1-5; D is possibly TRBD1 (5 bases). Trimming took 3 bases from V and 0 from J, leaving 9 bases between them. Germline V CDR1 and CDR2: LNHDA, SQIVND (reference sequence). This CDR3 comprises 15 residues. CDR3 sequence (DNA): TGTGCCAGTAGTATGGGGGGGGTTAGCAATCAGCCCCAGCATTTT. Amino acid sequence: CASSMGGVSNQPQHF.

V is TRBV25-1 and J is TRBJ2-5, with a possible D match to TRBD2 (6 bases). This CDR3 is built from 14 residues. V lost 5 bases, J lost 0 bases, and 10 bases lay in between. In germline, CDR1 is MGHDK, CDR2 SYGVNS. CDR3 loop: CASSPREYQETQYF. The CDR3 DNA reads TGTGCCAGCAGTCCCCGGGAGTACCAAGAGACCCAGTACTTC.

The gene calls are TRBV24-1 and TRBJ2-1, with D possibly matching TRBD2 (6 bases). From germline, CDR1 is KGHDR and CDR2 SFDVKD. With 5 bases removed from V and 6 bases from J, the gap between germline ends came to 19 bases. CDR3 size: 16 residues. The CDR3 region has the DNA TGTGCCACCAGTGCCGAAGGCCGTGCAGCGGGCAATGAGCAGTTCTTC. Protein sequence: CATSAEGRAAGNEQFF.

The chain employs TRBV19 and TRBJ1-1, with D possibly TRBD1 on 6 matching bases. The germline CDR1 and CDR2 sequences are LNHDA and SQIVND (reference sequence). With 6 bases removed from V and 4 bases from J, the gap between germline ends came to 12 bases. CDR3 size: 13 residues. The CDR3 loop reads CASRPRGFTEAFF. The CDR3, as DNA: TGTGCCAGTAGACCCAGGGGTTTCACTGAAGCTTTCTTT.

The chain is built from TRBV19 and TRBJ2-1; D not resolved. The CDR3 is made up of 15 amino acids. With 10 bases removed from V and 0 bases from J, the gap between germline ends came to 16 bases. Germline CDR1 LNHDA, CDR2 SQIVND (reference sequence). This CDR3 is CATVNYQTSYNEQFF. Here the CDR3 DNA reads TGTGCCACCGTCAACTACCAGACCTCCTACAATGAGCAGTTCTTC. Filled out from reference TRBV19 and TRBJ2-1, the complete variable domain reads DGGITQSPKYLFRKEGQNVTLSCEQNLNHDAMYWYRQDPGQGLRLIYYSQIVNDFQKGDIAEGYSVSREKKESFPLTVTSAQKNPTAFYLCATVNYQTSYNEQFFGPGTRLTVL.

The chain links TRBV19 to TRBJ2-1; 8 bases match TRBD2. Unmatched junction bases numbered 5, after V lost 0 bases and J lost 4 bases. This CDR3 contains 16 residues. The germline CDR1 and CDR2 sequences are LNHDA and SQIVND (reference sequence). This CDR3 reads CASSIDGSGVYNEQFF. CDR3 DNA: TGTGCCAGTAGTATAGATGGTAGCGGGGTTTACAATGAGCAGTTCTTC.

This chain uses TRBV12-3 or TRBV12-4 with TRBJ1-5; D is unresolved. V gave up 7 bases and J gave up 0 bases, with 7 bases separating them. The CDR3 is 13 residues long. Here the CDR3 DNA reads TGTGCCAGCACCGTTAATAGCAATCAGCCCCAGCATTTT. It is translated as CASTVNSNQPQHF.

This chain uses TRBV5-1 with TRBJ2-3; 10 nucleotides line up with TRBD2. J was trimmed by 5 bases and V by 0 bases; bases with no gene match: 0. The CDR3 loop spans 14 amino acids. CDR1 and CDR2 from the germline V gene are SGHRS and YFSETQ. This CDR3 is CASSLGLAGDTQYF. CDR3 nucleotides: TGCGCCAGCAGCTTGGGACTAGCGGGAGATACGCAGTATTTT. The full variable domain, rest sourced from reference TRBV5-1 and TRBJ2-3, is KAGVTQTPRYLIKTRGQQVTLSCSPISGHRSVSWYQQTPGQGLQFLFEYFSETQRNKGNFPGRFSGRQFSNSRSEMNVSTLELGDSALYLCASSLGLAGDTQYFGPGTRLTVL.

CDR3 coding DNA: TGTGCCAGTAATTCGGGAGCGGGAGGTCGGAATGAGCAGTTCTTC. Protein sequence: CASNSGAGGRNEQFF. The chain employs TRBV19 and TRBJ2-1; 9 nucleotides match TRBD2. Germline lookup yields CDR1 LNHDA and CDR2 SQIVND (reference sequence). The CDR3 has 15 amino acids. After removal of 7 bases from V and 7 bases from J, the junction contained 11 bases not matched to a gene.

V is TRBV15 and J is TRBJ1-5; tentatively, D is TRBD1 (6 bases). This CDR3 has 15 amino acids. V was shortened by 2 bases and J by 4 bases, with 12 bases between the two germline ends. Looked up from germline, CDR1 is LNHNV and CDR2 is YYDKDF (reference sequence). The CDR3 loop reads CATSRSGGANQPQHF. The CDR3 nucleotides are TGTGCCACCAGCAGATCGGGGGGGGCTAATCAGCCCCAGCATTTT.

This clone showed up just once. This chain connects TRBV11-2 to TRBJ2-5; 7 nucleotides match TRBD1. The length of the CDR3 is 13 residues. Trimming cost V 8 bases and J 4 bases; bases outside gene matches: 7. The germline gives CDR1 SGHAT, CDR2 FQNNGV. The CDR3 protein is CASSTGYRETQYF. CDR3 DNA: TGTGCCAGCTCGACAGGGTATCGAGAGACCCAGTACTTC.

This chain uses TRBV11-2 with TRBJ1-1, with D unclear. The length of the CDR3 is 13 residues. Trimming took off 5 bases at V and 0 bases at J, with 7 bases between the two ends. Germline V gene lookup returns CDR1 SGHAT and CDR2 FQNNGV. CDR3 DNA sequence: TGTGCCAGCAGCCCGAAGCTGAACACTGAAGCTTTCTTT. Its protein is CASSPKLNTEAFF.

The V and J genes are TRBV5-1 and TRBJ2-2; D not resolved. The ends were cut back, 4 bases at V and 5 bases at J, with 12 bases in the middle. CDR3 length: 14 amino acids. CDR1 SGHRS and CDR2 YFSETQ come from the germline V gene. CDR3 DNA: TGCGCCAGCAGCCCCAAAGACTTAACCGGGGAGCTGTTTTTT. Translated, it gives CASSPKDLTGELFF.

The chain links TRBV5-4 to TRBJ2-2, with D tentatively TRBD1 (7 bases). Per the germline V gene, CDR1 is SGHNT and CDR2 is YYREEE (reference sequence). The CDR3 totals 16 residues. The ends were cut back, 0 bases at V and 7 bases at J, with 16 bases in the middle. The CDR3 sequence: CASSLEPGGGGGELFF. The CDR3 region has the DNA TGTGCCAGCAGCTTGGAGCCAGGGGGAGGCGGCGGGGAGCTGTTTTTT. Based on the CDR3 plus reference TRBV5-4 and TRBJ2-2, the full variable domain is ETGVTQSPTHLIKTRGQQVTLRCSSQSGHNTVSWYQQALGQGPQFIFQYYREEENGRGNFPPRFSGLQFPNYSSELNVNALELDDSALYLCASSLEPGGGGGELFFGEGSRLTVL.

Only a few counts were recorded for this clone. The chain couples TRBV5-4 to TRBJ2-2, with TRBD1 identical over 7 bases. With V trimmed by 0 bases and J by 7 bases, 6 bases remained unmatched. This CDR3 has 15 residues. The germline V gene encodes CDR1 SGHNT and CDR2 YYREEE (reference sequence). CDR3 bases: TGTGCCAGCAGCTTGGCCCAGGGGGACGGCGGGGAGCTGTTTTTT. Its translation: CASSLAQGDGGELFF.

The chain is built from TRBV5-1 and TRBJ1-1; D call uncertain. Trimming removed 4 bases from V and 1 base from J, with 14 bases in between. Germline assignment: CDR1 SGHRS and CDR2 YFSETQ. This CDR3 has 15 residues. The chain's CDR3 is CASSIWTTGNTEAFF. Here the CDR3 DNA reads TGCGCCAGCAGCATTTGGACTACGGGGAACACTGAAGCTTTCTTT. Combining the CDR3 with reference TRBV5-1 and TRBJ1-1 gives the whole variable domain KAGVTQTPRYLIKTRGQQVTLSCSPISGHRSVSWYQQTPGQGLQFLFEYFSETQRNKGNFPGRFSGRQFSNSRSEMNVSTLELGDSALYLCASSIWTTGNTEAFFGQGTRLTVV.

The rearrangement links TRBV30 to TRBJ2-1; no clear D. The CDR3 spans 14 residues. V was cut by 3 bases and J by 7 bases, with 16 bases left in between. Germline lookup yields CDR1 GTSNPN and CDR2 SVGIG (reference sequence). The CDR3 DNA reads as TGTGCCTGGAGCAAAGCGACGTTGAGAAATGAGCAGTTCTTC. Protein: CAWSKATLRNEQFF.

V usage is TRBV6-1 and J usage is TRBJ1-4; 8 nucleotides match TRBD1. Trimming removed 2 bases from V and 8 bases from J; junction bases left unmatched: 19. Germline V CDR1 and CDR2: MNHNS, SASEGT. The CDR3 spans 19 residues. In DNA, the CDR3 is TGTGCCAGCAGTGAACTAGGCAGGGGGCCGCGCGGAGTAAGCGAAAAACTGTTTTTT. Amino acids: CASSELGRGPRGVSEKLFF.

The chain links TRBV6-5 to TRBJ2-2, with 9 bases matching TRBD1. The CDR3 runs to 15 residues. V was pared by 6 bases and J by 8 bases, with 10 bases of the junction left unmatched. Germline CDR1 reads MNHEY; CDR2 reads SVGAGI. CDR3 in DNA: TGTGCCAGCAGACCGGGACAGGGTTTCGGTGGGGAGCTGTTTTTT. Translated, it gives CASRPGQGFGGELFF.

The DNA for the CDR3 is TGTGCCTGGAACAGGGAGGGTATCGGGGAGCTGTTTTTT. Translating it yields CAWNREGIGELFF. The chain recombines TRBV30 with TRBJ2-2; D is possibly TRBD2 (7 bases). The CDR3 is made up of 13 amino acids. The germline gives CDR1 GTSNPN, CDR2 SVGIG (reference sequence). The germline V and J ends were trimmed by 4 bases and 7 bases, with 13 bases remaining between them.